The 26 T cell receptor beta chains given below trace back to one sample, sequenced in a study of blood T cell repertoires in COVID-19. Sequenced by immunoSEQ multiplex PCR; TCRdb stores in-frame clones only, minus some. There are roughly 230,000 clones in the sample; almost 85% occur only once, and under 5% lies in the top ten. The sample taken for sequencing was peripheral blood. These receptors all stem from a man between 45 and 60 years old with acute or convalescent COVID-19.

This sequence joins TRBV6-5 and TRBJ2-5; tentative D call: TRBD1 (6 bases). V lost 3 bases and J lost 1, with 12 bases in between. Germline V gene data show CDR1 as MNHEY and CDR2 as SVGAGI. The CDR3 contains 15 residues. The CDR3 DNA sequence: TGTGCCAGCAGTTATTATGGGGGCGTCCAAGAGACCCAGTACTTC. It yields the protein CASSYYGGVQETQYF.

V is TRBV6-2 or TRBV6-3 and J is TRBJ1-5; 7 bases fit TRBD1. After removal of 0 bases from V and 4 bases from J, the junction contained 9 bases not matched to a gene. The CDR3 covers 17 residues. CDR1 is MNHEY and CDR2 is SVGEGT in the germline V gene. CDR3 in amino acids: CASSYSRTSQGNQPQHF. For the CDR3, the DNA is TGTGCCAGCAGTTACTCGAGAACGTCACAGGGGAATCAGCCCCAGCATTTT.

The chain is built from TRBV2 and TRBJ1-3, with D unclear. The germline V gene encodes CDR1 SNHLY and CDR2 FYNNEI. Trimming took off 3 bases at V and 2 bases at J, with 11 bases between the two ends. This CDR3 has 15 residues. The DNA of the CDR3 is TGTGCCAGCAGTGACGGAGGAGGGCCTGGAAACACCATATATTTT. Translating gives CASSDGGGPGNTIYF.

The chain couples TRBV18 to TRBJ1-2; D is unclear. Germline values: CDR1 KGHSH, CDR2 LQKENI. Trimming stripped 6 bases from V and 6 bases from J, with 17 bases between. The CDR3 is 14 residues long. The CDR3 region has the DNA TGTGCCAGCTCTCTAACCGGACTGGGAGATGGCTACACCTTC. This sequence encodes CASSLTGLGDGYTF.

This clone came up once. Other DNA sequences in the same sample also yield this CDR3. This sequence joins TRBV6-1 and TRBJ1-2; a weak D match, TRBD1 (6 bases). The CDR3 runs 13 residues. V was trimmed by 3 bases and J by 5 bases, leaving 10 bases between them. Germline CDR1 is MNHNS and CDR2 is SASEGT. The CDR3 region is CASSETGGYGYTF. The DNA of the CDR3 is TGTGCCAGCAGTGAGACAGGCGGGTATGGCTACACCTTC.

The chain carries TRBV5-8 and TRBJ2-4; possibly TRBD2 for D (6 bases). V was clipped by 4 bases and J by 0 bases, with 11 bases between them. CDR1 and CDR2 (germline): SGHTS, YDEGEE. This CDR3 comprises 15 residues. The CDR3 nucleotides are TGTGCCAGCAGCGGGAGGACGGGAGCCAAAAACATTCAGTACTTC. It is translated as CASSGRTGAKNIQYF. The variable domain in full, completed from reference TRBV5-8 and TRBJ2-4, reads EAGVTQSPTHLIKTRGQQATLRCSPISGHTSVYWYQQALGLGLQFLLWYDEGEERNRGNFPPRFSGRQFPNYSSELNVNALELEDSALYLCASSGRTGAKNIQYFGAGTRLSVL.

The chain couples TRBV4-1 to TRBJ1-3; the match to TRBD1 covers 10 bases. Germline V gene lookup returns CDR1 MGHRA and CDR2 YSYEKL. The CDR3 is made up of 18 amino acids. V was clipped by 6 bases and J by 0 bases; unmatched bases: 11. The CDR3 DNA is TGCGCCAGCAGGAAGACAGGGGGCGATTTTAGCTCTGGAAACACCATATATTTT. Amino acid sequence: CASRKTGGDFSSGNTIYF.

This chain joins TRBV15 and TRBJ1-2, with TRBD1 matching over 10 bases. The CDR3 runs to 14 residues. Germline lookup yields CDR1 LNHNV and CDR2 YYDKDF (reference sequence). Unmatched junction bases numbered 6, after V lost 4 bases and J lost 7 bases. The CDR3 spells CATSTGTGALGYTF. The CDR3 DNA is TGTGCCACCAGCACTGGGACAGGGGCCCTTGGCTACACCTTC.

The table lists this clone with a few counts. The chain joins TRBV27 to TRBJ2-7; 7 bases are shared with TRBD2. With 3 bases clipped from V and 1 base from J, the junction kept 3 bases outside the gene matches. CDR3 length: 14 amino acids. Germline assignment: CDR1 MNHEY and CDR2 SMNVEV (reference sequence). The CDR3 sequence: CASSFSSGSYEQYF. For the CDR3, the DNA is TGTGCCAGCAGTTTTTCTAGCGGTTCCTACGAGCAGTACTTC.

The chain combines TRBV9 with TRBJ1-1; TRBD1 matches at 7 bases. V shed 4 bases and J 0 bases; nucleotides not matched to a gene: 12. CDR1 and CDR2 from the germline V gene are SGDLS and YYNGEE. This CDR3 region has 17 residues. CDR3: CASSYNLGQPMNTEAFF. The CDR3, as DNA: TGTGCCAGCAGCTATAATCTGGGACAGCCAATGAACACTGAAGCTTTCTTT.

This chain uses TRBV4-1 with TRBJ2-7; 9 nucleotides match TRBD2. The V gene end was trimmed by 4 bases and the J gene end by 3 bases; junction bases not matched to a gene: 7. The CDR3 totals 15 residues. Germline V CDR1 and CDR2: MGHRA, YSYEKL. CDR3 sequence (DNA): TGCGCCAGCAGCCTCGGACTAGCGCCGGGCTACGAGCAGTACTTC. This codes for CASSLGLAPGYEQYF.

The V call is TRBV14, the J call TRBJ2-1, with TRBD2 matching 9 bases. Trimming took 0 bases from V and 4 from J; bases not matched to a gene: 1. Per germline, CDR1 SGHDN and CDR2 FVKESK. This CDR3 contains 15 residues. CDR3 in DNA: TGTGCCAGCAGCCAAGAAGCGGGGGGATACAATGAGCAGTTCTTC. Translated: CASSQEAGGYNEQFF.

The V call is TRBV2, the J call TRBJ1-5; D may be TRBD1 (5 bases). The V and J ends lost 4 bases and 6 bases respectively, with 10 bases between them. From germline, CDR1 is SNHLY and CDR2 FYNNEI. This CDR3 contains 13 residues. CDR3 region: CASSVGEGQPQHF. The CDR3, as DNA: TGTGCCAGCAGTGTGGGGGAGGGTCAGCCCCAGCATTTT.

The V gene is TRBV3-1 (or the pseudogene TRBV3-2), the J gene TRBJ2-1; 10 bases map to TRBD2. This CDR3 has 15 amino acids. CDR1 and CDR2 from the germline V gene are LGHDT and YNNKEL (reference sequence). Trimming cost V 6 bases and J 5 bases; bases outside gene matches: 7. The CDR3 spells CASRHLAGANNEQFF. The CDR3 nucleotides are TGTGCCAGCAGACACCTAGCGGGGGCTAACAATGAGCAGTTCTTC.

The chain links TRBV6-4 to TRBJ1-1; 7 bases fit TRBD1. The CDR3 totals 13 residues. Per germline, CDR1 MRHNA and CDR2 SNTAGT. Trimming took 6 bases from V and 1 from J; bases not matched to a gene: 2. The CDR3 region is CASRGQPNTEAFF. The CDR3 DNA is TGTGCCAGCAGGGGACAGCCGAACACTGAAGCTTTCTTT.

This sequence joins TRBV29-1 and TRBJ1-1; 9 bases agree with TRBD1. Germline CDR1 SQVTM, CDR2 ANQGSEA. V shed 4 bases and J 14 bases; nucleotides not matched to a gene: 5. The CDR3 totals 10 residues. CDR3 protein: CSVGDRVGFF. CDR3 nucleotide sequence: TGCAGCGTTGGGGACAGGGTCGGATTCTTT.

In nucleotides, the CDR3 is TGTGCCAGCAGTGGAGAAAGACAGGGTAGGCAAGTAGGCAATCAGCCCCAGCATTTT. Translated: CASSGERQGRQVGNQPQHF. The chain has TRBV6-1 and TRBJ1-5, with 7 bases identical to TRBD1. Germline V CDR1 and CDR2: MNHNS, SASEGT. Germline trimming cut 4 bases from V and 2 bases from J; bases unmatched to any gene: 17. CDR3 length equals 19 residues.

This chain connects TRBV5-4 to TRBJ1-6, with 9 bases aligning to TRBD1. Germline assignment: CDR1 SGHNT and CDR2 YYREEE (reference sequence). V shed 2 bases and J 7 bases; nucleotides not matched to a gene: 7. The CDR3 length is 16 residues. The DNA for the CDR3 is TGTGCCAGCAGCTTCCCCGGACAGGGGTTCAATTCACCCCTCCACTTT. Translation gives CASSFPGQGFNSPLHF. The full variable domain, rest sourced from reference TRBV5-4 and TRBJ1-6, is ETGVTQSPTHLIKTRGQQVTLRCSSQSGHNTVSWYQQALGQGPQFIFQYYREEENGRGNFPPRFSGLQFPNYSSELNVNALELDDSALYLCASSFPGQGFNSPLHFGNGTRLTVT.

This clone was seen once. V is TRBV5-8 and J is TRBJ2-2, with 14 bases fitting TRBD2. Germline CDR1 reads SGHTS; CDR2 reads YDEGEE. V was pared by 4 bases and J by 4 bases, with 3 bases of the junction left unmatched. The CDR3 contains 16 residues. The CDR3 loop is CASSPGLAGGTGELFF. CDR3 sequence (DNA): TGTGCCAGCAGCCCAGGACTAGCGGGGGGCACCGGGGAGCTGTTTTTT.

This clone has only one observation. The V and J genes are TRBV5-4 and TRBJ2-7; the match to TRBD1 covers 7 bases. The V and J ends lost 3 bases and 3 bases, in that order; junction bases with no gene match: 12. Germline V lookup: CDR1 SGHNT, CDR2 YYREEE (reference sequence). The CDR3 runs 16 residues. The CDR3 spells CASSSSGRDRYYEQYF. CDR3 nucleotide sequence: TGTGCCAGCAGCTCCTCGGGCCGGGACAGATACTACGAGCAGTACTTC.

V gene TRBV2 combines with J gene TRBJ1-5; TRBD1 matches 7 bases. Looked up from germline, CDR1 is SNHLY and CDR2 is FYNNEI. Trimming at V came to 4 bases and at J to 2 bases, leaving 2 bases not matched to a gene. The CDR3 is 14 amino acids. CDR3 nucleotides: TGTGCCAGCAGTGTTACAGGGGGCAATCAGCCCCAGCATTTT. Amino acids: CASSVTGGNQPQHF.

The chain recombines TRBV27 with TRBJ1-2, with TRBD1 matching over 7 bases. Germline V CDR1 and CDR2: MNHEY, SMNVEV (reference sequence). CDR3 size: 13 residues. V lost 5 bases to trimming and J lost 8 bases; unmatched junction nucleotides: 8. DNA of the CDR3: TGTGCCAGCAGTCAGCAGGGGGTAGGAGGCTACACCTTC. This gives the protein CASSQQGVGGYTF.

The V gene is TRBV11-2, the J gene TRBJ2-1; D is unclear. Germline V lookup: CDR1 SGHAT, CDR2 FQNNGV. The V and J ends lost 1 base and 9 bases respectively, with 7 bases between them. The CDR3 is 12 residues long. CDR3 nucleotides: TGTGCCAGCAGCTTAGTCGTTCTTGAGCAGTTCTTC. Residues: CASSLVVLEQFF.

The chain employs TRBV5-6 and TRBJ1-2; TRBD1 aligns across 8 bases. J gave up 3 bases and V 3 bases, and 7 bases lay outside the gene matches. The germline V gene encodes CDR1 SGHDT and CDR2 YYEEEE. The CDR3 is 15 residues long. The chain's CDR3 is CASSSARRGHYGYTF. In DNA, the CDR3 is TGTGCCAGCAGCTCGGCGCGCAGGGGGCACTATGGCTACACCTTC.

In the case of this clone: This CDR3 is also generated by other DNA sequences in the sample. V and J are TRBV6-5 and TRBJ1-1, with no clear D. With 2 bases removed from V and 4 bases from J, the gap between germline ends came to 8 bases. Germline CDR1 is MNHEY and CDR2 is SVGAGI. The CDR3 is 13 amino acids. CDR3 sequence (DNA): TGTGCCAGCAGTTACGGTCGGGGCACTGAAGCTTTCTTT. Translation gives CASSYGRGTEAFF.

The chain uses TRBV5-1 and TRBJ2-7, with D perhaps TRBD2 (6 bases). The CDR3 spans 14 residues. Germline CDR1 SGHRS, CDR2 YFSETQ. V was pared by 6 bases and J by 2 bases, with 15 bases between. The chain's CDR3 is CASTRGDSAYEQYF. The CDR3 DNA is TGCGCCAGCACCCGCGGGGACTCAGCCTACGAGCAGTACTTC.